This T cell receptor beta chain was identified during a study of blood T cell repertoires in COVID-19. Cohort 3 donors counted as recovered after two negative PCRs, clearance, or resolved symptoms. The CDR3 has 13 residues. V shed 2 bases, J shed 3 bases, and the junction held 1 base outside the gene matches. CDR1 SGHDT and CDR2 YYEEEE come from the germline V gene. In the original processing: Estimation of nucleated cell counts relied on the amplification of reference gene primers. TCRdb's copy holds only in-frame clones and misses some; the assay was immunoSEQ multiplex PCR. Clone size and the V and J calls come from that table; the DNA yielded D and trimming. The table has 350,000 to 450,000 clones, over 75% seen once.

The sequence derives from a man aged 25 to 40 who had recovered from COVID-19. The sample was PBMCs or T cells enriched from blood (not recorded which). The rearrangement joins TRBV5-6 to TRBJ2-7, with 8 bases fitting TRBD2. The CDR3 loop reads CASSFSGNYEQYF. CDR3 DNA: TGTGCCAGCAGCTTTAGCGGGAACTACGAGCAGTACTTC.